Listed below are T cell receptor beta chains from one sample, sequenced in a study of cytomegalovirus exposure and HLA in healthy donors. The assay was immunoSEQ multiplex PCR, and TCRdb's table has in-frame clones only and misses some. The sample includes about 82,000 clones, 85% to 95% seen only once; the top ten take around 0.69%. Material for sequencing was PBMCs. The receptors were gathered from a woman aged 18 to 35 in good health and CMV-seronegative. Each CDR3 is given with its conserved first and last residue. The order of the fields is J gene, V gene, D gene, clone size, CDR3 protein, CDR3 DNA. D genes are given only for firm matches. The listing skips clone size in some rows; elsewhere it reads once, few, many or a size class.

>TRBJ2-7|TRBV23-1|TRBD2|-
CASSPPRQREAPSYEQYF
TGCGCCAGCAGTCCCCCCCGGCAGCGGGAGGCCCCCTCCTACGAGCAGTACTTC
>TRBJ2-5|TRBV7-2|-|-
CASSLGLSLYQETQYF
TGTGCCAGCAGCTTGGGACTGAGTTTGTACCAAGAGACCCAGTACTTC
>TRBJ2-7|TRBV7-9|TRBD1|-
CASSSPTGGVYEQYF
TGTGCCAGCAGCTCCCCGACAGGGGGAGTATACGAGCAGTACTTC
>TRBJ1-6|TRBV6-5|TRBD1|once
CASRPDRGNSPLHF
TGTGCCAGCAGACCGGACAGGGGTAATTCACCCCTCCACTTT
>TRBJ1-2|TRBV5-6|TRBD1|-
CASSLARGLPLYGYTF
TGTGCCAGCAGCTTGGCCAGGGGGCTCCCCCTCTATGGCTACACCTTC
>TRBJ1-2|TRBV19|-|-
CASSIDAGGRMSGYTF
TGTGCCAGTAGTATAGACGCCGGGGGGCGGATGTCTGGCTACACCTTC
>TRBJ2-3|TRBV2|TRBD1|-
CASSTDRGGTDTQYF
TGTGCCAGCAGTACGGACAGGGGTGGCACAGATACGCAGTATTTT
>TRBJ1-5|TRBV18|TRBD1|-
CASSPADRGNQPQHF
TGTGCCAGCTCACCGGCGGACAGGGGAAATCAGCCCCAGCATTTT
>TRBJ2-1|TRBV6-6|-|-
CASSYPGSTYNEQFF
TGTGCCAGCAGTTACCCCGGGTCTACCTACAATGAGCAGTTCTTC
>TRBJ2-3|TRBV5-1|-|-
CASSLGASTDTQYF
TGCGCCAGCAGCTTGGGGGCTAGCACAGATACGCAGTATTTT
>TRBJ2-3|TRBV12-5|TRBD2|-
CASGKSSGRDVTDTQYF
TGTGCTAGTGGTAAATCTAGCGGGAGGGATGTCACAGATACGCAGTATTTT
>TRBJ2-2|TRBV19|TRBD2|-
CASSNGLADNTGELFF
TGTGCCAGTAGTAATGGACTAGCGGACAACACCGGGGAGCTGTTTTTT
>TRBJ2-3|TRBV18|-|-
CASSPGLRTDTQYF
TGTGCCAGCTCCCCGGGACTTCGCACAGATACGCAGTATTTT
>TRBJ2-2|TRBV7-9|TRBD1|-
CASSLSSGTGGTGELFF
TGTGCCAGCAGCTTAAGTTCCGGGACAGGGGGAACCGGGGAGCTGTTTTTT
>TRBJ2-2|TRBV2|-|-
CATVTAKPGTGELFF
TGTGCCACAGTGACAGCCAAACCAGGCACCGGGGAGCTGTTTTTT
>TRBJ2-3|TRBV29-1|TRBD2|-
CSVDPGLVSTDTQYF
TGCAGCGTTGACCCTGGACTAGTAAGCACAGATACGCAGTATTTT
>TRBJ1-1|TRBV28|-|-
CASIPSQVLYTEAFF
TGTGCCAGCATACCCTCCCAGGTTCTGTACACTGAAGCTTTCTTT
>TRBJ1-3|TRBV11-2|-|-
CASSPETGNTIYF
TGTGCCAGCAGCCCCGAGACTGGAAACACCATATATTTT
>TRBJ1-3|TRBV7-8|TRBD1|-
CASSLGQGAFGNTIYF
TGTGCCAGCAGCTTAGGGCAGGGGGCGTTTGGAAACACCATATATTTT
>TRBJ1-2|TRBV18|-|-
CASSPQGVEGYTF
TGTGCCAGCTCACCACAGGGAGTGGAGGGCTACACCTTC
>TRBJ2-7|TRBV10-3|TRBD1|-
CAISGRQGVTLPLAQYF
TGTGCCATCAGTGGGCGACAGGGTGTGACCCTTCCCCTCGCGCAGTACTTC
>TRBJ2-2|TRBV9|-|-
CASSEILTGELFF
TGTGCCAGCAGCGAAATTTTAACCGGGGAGCTGTTTTTT
>TRBJ2-3|TRBV5-1|TRBD2|-
CASTLGLAASTDTQYF
TGCGCCAGCACTTTGGGTCTAGCGGCTAGCACAGATACGCAGTATTTT
>TRBJ2-7|TRBV9|TRBD2|-
CASSVSGGGYEQYF
TGTGCCAGCAGCGTAAGCGGGGGAGGGTACGAGCAGTACTTC
>TRBJ2-1|TRBV15|TRBD1|-
CATSPPGGVYNEQFF
TGTGCCACCAGCCCACCAGGGGGAGTTTACAATGAGCAGTTCTTC
>TRBJ1-6|TRBV7-2|-|-
CASTEGEPSPLHF
TGTGCCAGCACTGAAGGGGAACCTTCACCCCTCCACTTT
>TRBJ2-1|TRBV4-3|TRBD1|-
CASSQDLGDRGNNEQFF
TGCGCCAGCAGCCAAGATCTAGGGGACAGGGGCAACAATGAGCAGTTCTTC
>TRBJ2-7|TRBV7-8|TRBD1|-
CASSGDRSYEQYF
TGTGCCAGCAGCGGGGACAGGAGCTACGAGCAGTACTTC